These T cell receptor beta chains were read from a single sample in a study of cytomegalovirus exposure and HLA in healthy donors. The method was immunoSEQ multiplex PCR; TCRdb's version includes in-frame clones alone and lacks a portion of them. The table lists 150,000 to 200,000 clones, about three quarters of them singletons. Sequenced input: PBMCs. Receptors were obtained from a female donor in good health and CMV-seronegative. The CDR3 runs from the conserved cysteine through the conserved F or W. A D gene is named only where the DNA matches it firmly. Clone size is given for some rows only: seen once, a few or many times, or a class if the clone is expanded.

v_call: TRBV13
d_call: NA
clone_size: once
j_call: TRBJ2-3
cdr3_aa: CASSLGRGAEYTDTQYF
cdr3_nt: TGTGCCAGCAGCTTAGGCCGAGGAGCGGAGTACACAGATACGCAGTATTTT

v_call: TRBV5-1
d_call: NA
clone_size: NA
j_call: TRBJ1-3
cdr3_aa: CASSLDSPGNTIYF
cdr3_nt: TGCGCCAGCAGCTTGGACTCTCCCGGAAACACCATATATTTT

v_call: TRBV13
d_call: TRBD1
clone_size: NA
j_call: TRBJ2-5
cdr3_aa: CASSLRTGAFQETQYF
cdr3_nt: TGTGCCAGCAGCTTGCGGACAGGGGCCTTCCAAGAGACCCAGTACTTC

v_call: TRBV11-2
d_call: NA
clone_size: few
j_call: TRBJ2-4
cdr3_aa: CASSYPLLGVSIQYF
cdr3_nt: TGTGCCAGCAGCTACCCCCTTCTAGGGGTTAGCATTCAGTACTTC

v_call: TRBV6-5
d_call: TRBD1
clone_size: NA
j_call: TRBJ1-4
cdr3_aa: CASSLQGAQVEKLFF
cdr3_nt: TGTGCCAGCAGTCTACAGGGGGCGCAAGTGGAAAAACTGTTTTTT

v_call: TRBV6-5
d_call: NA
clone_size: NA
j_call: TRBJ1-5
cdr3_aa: CASSYSRSNQPQHF
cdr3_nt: TGTGCCAGCAGTTACTCGCGTAGCAATCAGCCCCAGCATTTT

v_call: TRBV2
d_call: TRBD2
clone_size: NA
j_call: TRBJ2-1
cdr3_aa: CASSRGEDYNEQFF
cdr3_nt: TGTGCCAGCAGCCGGGGGGAGGACTACAATGAGCAGTTCTTC

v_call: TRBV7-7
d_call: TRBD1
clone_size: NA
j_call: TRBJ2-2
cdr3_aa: CASSLEGAWTGELFF
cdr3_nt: TGTGCCAGCAGCTTAGAGGGGGCTTGGACCGGGGAGCTGTTTTTT

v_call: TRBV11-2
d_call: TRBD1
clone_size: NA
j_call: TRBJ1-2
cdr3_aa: CASSALGQGGFYGYTF
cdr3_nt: TGTGCCAGCAGCGCACTGGGACAGGGAGGGTTCTATGGCTACACCTTC

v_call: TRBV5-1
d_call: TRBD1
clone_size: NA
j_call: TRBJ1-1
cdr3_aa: CASRRQGNTEAFF
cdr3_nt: TGCGCCAGTAGAAGACAGGGAAACACTGAAGCTTTCTTT

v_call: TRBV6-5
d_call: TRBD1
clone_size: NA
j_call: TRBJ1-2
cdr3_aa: CASRQGAFFGYTF
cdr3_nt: TGTGCCAGCAGACAGGGGGCGTTTTTTGGCTACACCTTC

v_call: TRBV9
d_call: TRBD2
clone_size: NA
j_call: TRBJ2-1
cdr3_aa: CASSEWGGSSNEQFF
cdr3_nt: TGTGCCAGCAGCGAGTGGGGGGGGAGTAGCAATGAGCAGTTCTTC

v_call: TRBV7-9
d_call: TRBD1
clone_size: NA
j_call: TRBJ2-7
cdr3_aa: CASSLRDRGVYEQYF
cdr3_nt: TGTGCCAGCAGCTTAAGGGACAGGGGGGTCTACGAGCAGTACTTC

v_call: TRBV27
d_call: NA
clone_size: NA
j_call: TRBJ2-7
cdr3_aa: CASCSREGAYEQYF
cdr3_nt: TGTGCCAGCTGCTCGAGGGAGGGGGCCTACGAGCAGTACTTC

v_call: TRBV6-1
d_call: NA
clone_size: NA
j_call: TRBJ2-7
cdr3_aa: CASSEFGRGYEQYF
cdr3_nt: TGTGCCAGCAGTGAATTTGGCCGAGGCTACGAGCAGTACTTC

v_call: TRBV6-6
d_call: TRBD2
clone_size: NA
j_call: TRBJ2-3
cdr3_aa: CASSTKRGGRTDTQYF
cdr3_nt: TGTGCCAGCAGTACCAAGCGGGGGGGCCGGACAGATACGCAGTATTTT

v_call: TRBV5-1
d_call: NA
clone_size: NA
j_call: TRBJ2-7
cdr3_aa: CASSSRGDSHYEQYF
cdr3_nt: TGCGCCAGCAGCTCCCGAGGGGACTCCCACTACGAGCAGTACTTC

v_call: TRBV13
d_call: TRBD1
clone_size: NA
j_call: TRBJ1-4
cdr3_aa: CASSYGQGNEKLFF
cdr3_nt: TGTGCCAGCAGCTATGGACAGGGTAATGAAAAACTGTTTTTT

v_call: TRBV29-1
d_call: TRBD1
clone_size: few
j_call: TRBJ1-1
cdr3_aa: CSVGGQGGNTEAFF
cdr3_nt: TGCAGCGTTGGGGGACAGGGAGGGAACACTGAAGCTTTCTTT

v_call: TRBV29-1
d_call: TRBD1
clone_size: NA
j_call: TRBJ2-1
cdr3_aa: CSVGGQGFYNEQFF
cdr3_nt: TGCAGCGTTGGAGGACAGGGCTTTTACAATGAGCAGTTCTTC

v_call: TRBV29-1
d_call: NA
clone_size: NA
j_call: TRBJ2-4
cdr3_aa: CSVESLEGAKNIQYF
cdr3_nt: TGCAGCGTTGAAAGTCTGGAGGGAGCCAAAAACATTCAGTACTTC

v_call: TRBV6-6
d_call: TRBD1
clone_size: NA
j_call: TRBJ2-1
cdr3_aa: CASSSPTGTGYNEQFF
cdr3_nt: TGTGCCAGCAGTTCCCCGACAGGGACAGGATACAATGAGCAGTTCTTC

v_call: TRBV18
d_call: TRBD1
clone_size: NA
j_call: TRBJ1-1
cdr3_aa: CASSGTGQGSEAFF
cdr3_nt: TGTGCCAGCTCAGGTACGGGACAGGGGAGTGAAGCTTTCTTT

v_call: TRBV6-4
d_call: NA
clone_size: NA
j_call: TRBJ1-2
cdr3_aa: CASSGQGGGYTF
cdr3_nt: TGTGCCAGCAGTGGCCAGGGTGGTGGCTACACCTTC

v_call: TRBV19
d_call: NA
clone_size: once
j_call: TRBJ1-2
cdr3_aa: CASSFSGNKGYTF
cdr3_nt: TGTGCCAGTAGTTTCTCAGGGAACAAGGGCTACACCTTC

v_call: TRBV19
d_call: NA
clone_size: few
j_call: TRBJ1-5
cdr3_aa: CASSITGLQPQHF
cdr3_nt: TGTGCCAGTAGTATTACAGGGCTTCAGCCCCAGCATTTT

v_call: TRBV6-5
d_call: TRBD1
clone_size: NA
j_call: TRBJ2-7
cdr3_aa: CASSSTSGTGFYEQYF
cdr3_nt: TGTGCCAGCAGTTCTACCTCCGGGACAGGTTTCTACGAGCAGTACTTC

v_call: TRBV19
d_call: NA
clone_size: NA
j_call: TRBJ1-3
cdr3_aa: CASSPPSGTGNTIYF
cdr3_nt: TGTGCCAGTAGTCCCCCCAGCGGGACTGGAAACACCATATATTTT

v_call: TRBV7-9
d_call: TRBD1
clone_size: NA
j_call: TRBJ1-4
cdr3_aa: CASSLPQGNFGKLFF
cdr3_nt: TGTGCCAGCAGCTTACCACAGGGGAATTTTGGAAAACTGTTTTTT

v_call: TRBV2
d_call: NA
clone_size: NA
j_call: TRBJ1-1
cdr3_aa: CASSDLTVAEAFF
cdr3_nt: TGTGCCAGCAGTGATCTTACAGTGGCTGAAGCTTTCTTT

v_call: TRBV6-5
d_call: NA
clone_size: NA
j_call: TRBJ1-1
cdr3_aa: CASSYRGPGAFF
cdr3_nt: TGTGCCAGCAGTTACAGGGGCCCCGGAGCTTTCTTT

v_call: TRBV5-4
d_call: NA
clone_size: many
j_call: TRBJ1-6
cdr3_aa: CASSFESGPHYGAYNSPLHF
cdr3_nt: TGTGCCAGCAGCTTCGAATCTGGCCCGCACTATGGCGCCTATAATTCACCCCTCCACTTT

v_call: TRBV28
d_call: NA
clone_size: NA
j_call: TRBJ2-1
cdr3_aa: CASSLRREPYNEQFF
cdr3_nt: TGTGCCAGCAGTTTAAGGCGGGAACCCTACAATGAGCAGTTCTTC

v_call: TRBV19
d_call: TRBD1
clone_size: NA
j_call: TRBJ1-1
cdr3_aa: CASSIGQGRTEAFF
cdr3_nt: TGTGCCAGTAGTATCGGACAGGGACGGACTGAAGCTTTCTTT

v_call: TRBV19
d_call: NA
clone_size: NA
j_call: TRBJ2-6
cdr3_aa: CASSQFPGRSSGANVLTF
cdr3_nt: TGTGCCAGTAGCCAATTCCCAGGGAGGAGCTCTGGGGCCAACGTCCTGACTTTC

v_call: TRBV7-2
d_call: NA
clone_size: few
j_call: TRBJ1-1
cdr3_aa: CASSLFRTNTEAFF
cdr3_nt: TGTGCCAGCAGCTTATTTAGGACTAACACTGAAGCTTTCTTT

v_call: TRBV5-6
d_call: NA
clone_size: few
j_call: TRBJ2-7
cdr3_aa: CASSPWSWTASMHEQYF
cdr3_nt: TGTGCCAGCAGCCCTTGGTCGTGGACTGCCTCAATGCACGAGCAGTACTTC

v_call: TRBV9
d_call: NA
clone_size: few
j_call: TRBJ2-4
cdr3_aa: CASSVDYANIQYF
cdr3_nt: TGTGCCAGCAGCGTAGACTACGCAAACATTCAGTACTTC

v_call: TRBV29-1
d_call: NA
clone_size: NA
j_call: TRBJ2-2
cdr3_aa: CSVPGQHTGELFF
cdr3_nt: TGCAGCGTCCCGGGACAACACACCGGGGAGCTGTTTTTT